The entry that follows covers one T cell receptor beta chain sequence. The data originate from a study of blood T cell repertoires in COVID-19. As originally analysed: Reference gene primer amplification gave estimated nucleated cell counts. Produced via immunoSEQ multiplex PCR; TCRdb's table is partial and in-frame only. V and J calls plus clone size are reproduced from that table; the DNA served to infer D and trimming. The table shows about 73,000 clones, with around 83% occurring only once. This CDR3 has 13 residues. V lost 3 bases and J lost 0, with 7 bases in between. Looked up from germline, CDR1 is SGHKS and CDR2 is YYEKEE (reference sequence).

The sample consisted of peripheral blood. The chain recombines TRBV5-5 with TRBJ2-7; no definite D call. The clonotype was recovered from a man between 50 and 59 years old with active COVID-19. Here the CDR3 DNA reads TGTGCCAGCAGCTCATGGAGCTCCTACGAGCAGTACTTC. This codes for CASSSWSSYEQYF.